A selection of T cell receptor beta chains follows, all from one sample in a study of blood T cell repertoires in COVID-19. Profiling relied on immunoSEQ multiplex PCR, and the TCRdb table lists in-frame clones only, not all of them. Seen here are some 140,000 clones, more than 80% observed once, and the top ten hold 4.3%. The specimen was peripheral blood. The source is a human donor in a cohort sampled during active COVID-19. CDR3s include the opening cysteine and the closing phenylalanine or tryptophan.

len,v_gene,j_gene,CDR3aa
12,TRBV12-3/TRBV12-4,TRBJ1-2,CASSFSNYGYTF
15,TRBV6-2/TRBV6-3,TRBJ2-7,CASSLPRGRNYEQYF
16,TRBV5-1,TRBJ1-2,CASSGGNRQTLSGYTF
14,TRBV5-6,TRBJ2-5,CASSLVFVEETQYF
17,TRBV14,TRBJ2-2,CASSQILAIDYSGELFF
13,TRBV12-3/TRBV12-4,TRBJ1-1,CASSLAVNTEAFF
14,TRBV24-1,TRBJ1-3,CAPERGGDGNTIYF
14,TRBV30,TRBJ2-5,CAWSLAGVKETQYF
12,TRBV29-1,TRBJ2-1,CSVVEGVWEQFF
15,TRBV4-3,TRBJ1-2,CASSQETGQGTAYTF